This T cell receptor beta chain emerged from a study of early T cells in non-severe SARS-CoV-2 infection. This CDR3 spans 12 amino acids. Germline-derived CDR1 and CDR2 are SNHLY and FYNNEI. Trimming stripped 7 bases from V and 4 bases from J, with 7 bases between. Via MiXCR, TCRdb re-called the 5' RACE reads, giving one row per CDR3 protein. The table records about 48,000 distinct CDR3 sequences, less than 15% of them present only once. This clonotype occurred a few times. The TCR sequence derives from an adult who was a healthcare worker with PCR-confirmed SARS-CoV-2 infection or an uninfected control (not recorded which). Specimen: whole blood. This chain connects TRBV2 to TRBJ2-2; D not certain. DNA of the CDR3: TGTGCCAGCACCCGTGGCACCGGGGAGCTGTTTTTT. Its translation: CASTRGTGELFF. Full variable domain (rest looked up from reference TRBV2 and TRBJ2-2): EPEVTQTPSHQVTQMGQEVILRCVPISNHLYFYWYRQILGQKVEFLVSFYNNEISEKSEIFDDQFSVERPDGSNFTLKIRSTKLEDSAMYFCASTRGTGELFFGEGSRLTVL.